The T cell receptor (beta chain) under discussion was sequenced for a study of cytotoxic CD8 clonotypes in ibrutinib-treated CLL. Study-wide context: Response samples followed a median roughly 13 months of treatment, range 6 to 36.

Investigators sought sequencing depths of between 1 in 200,000 and 1 in 1 million T cells. The table came from immunoSEQ multiplex PCR; TCRdb's copy has only in-frame clones and leaves some out. The table shows approximately 300,000 clones, with roughly 79% occurring only once. On this clone itself: As yet, its antigen is unknown.

Libraries of TCR beta were made from 1.5 to 2 micrograms of genomic DNA that came from cryopreserved PBMCs. Study-level points and caveats: Clonality (at baseline) was higher than in age-matched healthy donors and tracked circulating CD8+ T-cell counts.

The germline gives CDR1 GTSNPN, CDR2 SVGIG (reference sequence). The CDR3 is 14 amino acids. V shed 0 bases and J shed 1 base, with 6 bases lying between them. This TCR came from a human donor with chronic lymphocytic leukemia. V is TRBV30 and J is TRBJ1-4, with unresolved D. The sample in question was PBMCs, obtained before ibrutinib treatment. Here the CDR3 DNA reads TGTGCCTGGAGTGTCGGCCGAACTAATGAAAAACTGTTTTTT. Protein product: CAWSVGRTNEKLFF.